A selection of T cell receptor beta chains follows, all from one sample in a study of blood T cell repertoires in COVID-19. Profiling relied on immunoSEQ multiplex PCR, and the TCRdb table lists in-frame clones only, not all of them. The table records about 110,000 clones, about two thirds of them present only once. The sequenced sample was peripheral blood. All receptors come from a human donor with acute or convalescent COVID-19. The donor label of this sample is uncertain. Each CDR3 is given with its conserved first and last residue. Fields, in order: D gene, V gene, J gene, clone size, CDR3 protein, CDR3 DNA. The D gene is left open where the match is weak. Clone size is not always given. Where it is, it says once, few, many or a class for expanded clones.

-	TRBV24-1	TRBJ2-7	-	CATSDGSYEQYF	TGTGCCACCAGTGACGGTTCCTACGAGCAGTACTTC
-	TRBV24-1	TRBJ2-1	few	CATSGGGAGVGPYNEQFF	TGTGCCACCAGTGGCGGGGGCGCGGGTGTTGGCCCCTACAATGAGCAGTTCTTC
TRBD2	TRBV28	TRBJ2-2	-	CASHSGAGAGELFF	TGTGCCAGCCATAGCGGGGCCGGCGCCGGGGAGCTGTTTTTT
-	TRBV12-3/TRBV12-4	TRBJ1-6	-	CASSLFLSPLHF	TGTGCCAGCAGTTTATTTCTTTCACCCCTCCACTTT
-	TRBV2	TRBJ1-2	once	CASSEGLANYGYTF	TGTGCCAGCAGTGAAGGGTTAGCTAACTATGGCTACACCTTC
TRBD1	TRBV27	TRBJ1-2	-	CASAGTTGRPYGYTF	TGTGCCAGCGCCGGAACGACAGGGAGGCCCTATGGCTACACCTTC
-	TRBV7-9	TRBJ2-7	once	CASSLASGRDNEQYF	TGTGCCAGCAGCTTAGCGTCCGGCAGGGACAACGAGCAGTACTTC
TRBD1	TRBV12-3/TRBV12-4	TRBJ1-6	-	CASSDRDNSPLHF	TGTGCCAGCAGTGACAGGGATAATTCACCCCTCCACTTT
-	TRBV30	TRBJ2-5	-	CAWSQWAQETQYF	TGTGCCTGGTCTCAGTGGGCTCAAGAGACCCAGTACTTC
TRBD2	TRBV7-2	TRBJ2-5	-	CASSSGLGETQYF	TGTGCCAGCAGCTCCGGACTAGGAGAGACCCAGTACTTC
-	TRBV11-2	TRBJ2-7	once	CASSPVYHEQYF	TGTGCCAGCAGCCCAGTATACCACGAGCAGTACTTC
TRBD2	TRBV19	TRBJ2-5	-	CASSSGGLTETQYF	TGTGCCAGTAGTAGCGGGGGGCTCACAGAGACCCAGTACTTC